A single T cell receptor beta chain is shown here with its context. The antigen it binds to is not known. Per-nucleotide qualities are absent, and no much larger clonotype sits a single base away. These data come from a study of blood T cell repertoires in COVID-19 (TCRdb year 2020). About the study as a whole: Samples from collaborators originated in the United States, Italy and Spain and spanned both the acute and convalescent phases of COVID-19. The material from the prospective study consisted of cDNA or gDNA derived from T cells, B-cell-depleted T cells, or PBMCs. Deeply sampled blood TCRbeta repertoires from subjects exposed to, actively infected with, or recovered from COVID-19 were included in the dataset. The repertoires were made available in a free public database intended to serve as a resource for research on the immune response to SARS-CoV-2. The samples were drawn from the first 160 participants of the ongoing ImmuneRACE study and from more than 1,000 subjects provided by 6 global collaborators. A de-identified subject ID, COVID-19 status, age in years and sex were almost always included in the sample metadata. Where HLA class I and class II types were available, the types were taken from metadata supplied by the sample provider, not from assay-based typing. What the work shows at the level of the full study, not this receptor alone: Clinical and demographic metadata were provided uncurated, with the amount varying by source and participant.

The trim is 5 bases for V and 2 bases for J, with a gap of 18 bases between the germline ends. For CDR1 and CDR2, the germline V gene (reference sequence) lists MNHEY and SMNVEV. The CDR3 runs 16 residues from the cysteine to the phenylalanine. Of the read, only the CDR3 DNA is kept; its 48 bases are in frame from base 1. At one collaborating source in Seattle, patients were enrolled during active infection and were followed longitudinally through the course of disease. Each collaborating institution followed its own protocols to collect whole blood in K2EDTA tubes. Collaborator samples were shipped for TCRbeta analysis as frozen whole blood, isolated PBMCs, or DNA extracted from either sample type. TCRbeta CDR3 regions were amplified from genomic DNA by means of the immunoSEQ Assay, a bias-controlled multiplex PCR. Turning to the authors' computational methods: The number of nucleated cells in each sample was estimated by amplification of reference gene primers within the assay. To quantify the absolute abundance of each unique TCRbeta CDR3 rearrangement, sequence reads were collapsed and filtered. For each sample, productive Simpson clonality was calculated as the square root of Simpson's diversity index across productive rearrangements. What TCRdb holds here is the immuneACCESS table cut down to in-frame rearrangements. Part of the clones is not present; checked against another copy, under half of the missing clones reflect an unresolved V gene, and the others are unexplained. The DNA was the basis for D and trimming; V, J and clone size are from that table. Recorded for this sample are 200,000 to 300,000 clones; around 87% of them occurred a single time. The ten largest clones represent 5.2% of the sample.

Specimen: peripheral blood. The clonotype was recovered from a woman between 55 and 75 years old with COVID-19, enrolled during active disease. The rearranged segments are TRBV27 and TRBJ2-5; possibly the D gene is TRBD2, per 6 matching bases. The DNA sequence is as follows: TGTGCCAGCAGTCAAACCACATACGCGGGGCAAGAGACCCAGTACTTC. The translation is CASSQTTYAGQETQYF.